This TCR beta chain stems from a study of sequential checkpoint blockade in melanoma. Study as a whole: Maintenance nivolumab came after either treatment sequence.

V was cut by 6 bases and J by 1 base, with 9 bases left in between. Germline V lookup: CDR1 MDHEN, CDR2 SYDVKM. The CDR3 spans 13 residues. Clones were sequenced by immunoSEQ multiplex PCR, and TCRdb holds only the in-frame ones, with some missing. Here the sample spans some 19,000 clones, around 76% being singletons. Described treatment: randomized to nivolumab then ipilimumab (arm A) or the reverse (arm B). DNA-damaging chemotherapy had not been given to any patient beforehand. Live CD3+CD8+ CD19− CD56− cells were sorted from PBMCs. The source material was CD8+ T cells sorted from blood (inferred from file names), sampled from a patient given nivolumab and ipilimumab in sequence. The source of this sequence is a human donor with melanoma. The chain uses TRBV28 and TRBJ1-1; possible D gene TRBD1, 6 bases. This CDR3 is CASRRTANTEAFF. The CDR3 DNA reads TGTGCCAGCAGAAGGACAGCGAACACTGAAGCTTTCTTT.